The rows below give T cell receptor beta chains drawn from one sample of a study of graft-versus-host responses after intestinal transplantation. Assay: immunoSEQ multiplex PCR; the TCRdb copy retains only in-frame clones and omits some. The repertoire holds about 39,000 clones, with over 90% as singletons. Antigens of these TCRs are unknown. Sequences were derived from unstimulated CD8+ T cells sorted from spleen or lymph node cells, sampled before transplant. The receptors were sampled from a human donor who was the organ donor for an intestinal transplant. Both conserved end residues are trimmed from each CDR3.

v_call	cdr3_aa
TRBV5-4	ASSLAPPSSGSFSDTQY
TRBV11-1	ASSSSGGGGFYNEQF
TRBV11-2	ASSPRGSEQF
TRBV6-6	ASSYSGTYPYEQY
TRBV29-1	SVGGRTGSSYEQY
TRBV11-2	ASSWGPNTEAF
TRBV28	ASSFVRTGRLGEQF
TRBV27	ASSPRARSSGANVLT
TRBV7-6	ASSPGPRGWTDHQETQY
TRBV6-6	ASTLIRDSSTEAF
TRBV11-1	ASSTGTAFYEQY
TRBV11-2	ASSLSGYNEQF
TRBV28	AGQTGVTEAF
TRBV6-5	ASSYGRGDEQY
TRBV10-3	AISVGQGNGYT
TRBV15	ATSVTSGRVLAKNIQY
TRBV4-1	ASSQRLAANVNNEQF
TRBV9	ASSEQGGSYNEQF
TRBV6-6	ASSYSPPRGNTIY
TRBV19	ASSIGGPYQETQY
TRBV5-1	ASSWTVSSYEQY
TRBV4-3	ASSQEPKREGRNEQF
TRBV6-6	ASSPTGAGNTIY
TRBV4-2	ASSQDPGTAYEQY
TRBV29-1	SVPGAGNTIY
TRBV28	ASSSRDRGMETQY
TRBV10-1	ATTGGNQPQH
TRBV6-5	ASSYRRGLYEQY
TRBV7-9	ASSLWARGDFEAF
TRBV4-3	ASSQDLSGSGSYEQY
TRBV28	ASSQGADYEQY
TRBV9	ASSITRATTYEQY
TRBV19	ASSSSHPHNEQF
TRBV4-3	ASSQVQGGTDTQY
TRBV6-5	ASIQGGNGYT
TRBV28	ASSWGPGELF
TRBV27	ASSLGTPYNEQF
TRBV27	ASSLGSSGRAFETQY
TRBV11-1	ASSSRGLAGSHEQF
TRBV14	ASSQDLKGLSYEQY
TRBV27	ASSLTSGNQYEQY
TRBV5-1	ASSLKTSGRNNEQF
TRBV5-4	ASFGHDYGYT
TRBV28	ASSYGTNYEQY
TRBV7-3	ASSLTGGENEQF
TRBV19	ASSIGLAGGDNEQY
TRBV11-3	ASSSDREQPQH
TRBV7-9	ASSLVSATILRDTQY
TRBV28	ASSLGVLSYEQY
TRBV7-6	ASSPMGDYEQY
TRBV7-8	ASSIARMRESTDTQY
TRBV7-9	ASSFNRQETQY
TRBV28	ASSPGRGGGTEAF
TRBV5-3	ASSFEGEQY
TRBV6-5	ASSYTSGSSYEQY
TRBV6-1	ASGPEGPYNEQF
TRBV9	ASSSRESGGYT
TRBV29-1	SVEPWTSGRTYNEQF
TRBV18	ASSLGNEQF
TRBV29-1	SVDLREGGAGGGYT